One and the same sample provided the 31 T cell receptor beta chains below, sequenced in a study of T cells after yellow fever vaccination. TCRdb reprocessed the 5' RACE reads via MiXCR and lists one record per CDR3 protein. The sample consists of about 150,000 distinct CDR3 sequences, roughly 6.7% of them appearing once. The material sequenced was CD4+ T cells sorted from PBMCs, taken 10 days after the yellow fever booster vaccination. The receptors derive from a man aged 30 to 39 who received the YFV17D yellow fever vaccine.

This clonotype came up a few times. In nucleotides, the CDR3 is TGCAGTGCTAGATCCGAGACAGGGGGCCTGGACGAGCAGTACTTC. Translating gives CSARSETGGLDEQYF. This chain joins TRBV20-1 and TRBJ2-7, with 10 positions matching TRBD1. The germline gives CDR1 DFQATT, CDR2 SNEGSKA (reference sequence). The CDR3 is 15 amino acids. Trimming cost V 2 bases and J 5 bases; bases outside gene matches: 9.

The chain couples TRBV7-9 to TRBJ2-2; 8 bases map to TRBD1. The CDR3 is 14 residues long. V lost 5 bases and J lost 6; bases outside the gene matches: 5. From germline, CDR1 is SEHNR and CDR2 FQNEAQ (reference sequence). The CDR3 DNA is TGTGCCAGCAGCACCCGACAGGGGTCCGGGGAGCTGTTTTTT. It is translated as CASSTRQGSGELFF.

This clonotype came up many times. The genes are TRBV3-1 and TRBJ2-5; 7 bases are shared with TRBD2. The germline CDR1 and CDR2 sequences are LGHDT and YNNKEL (reference sequence). V was clipped by 2 bases and J by 4 bases; unmatched bases: 10. There are 16 residues in the CDR3. DNA of the CDR3: TGTGCCAGCAGCCAATCCGCTAGCGGAACCCTAGAGACCCAGTACTTC. The encoded protein is CASSQSASGTLETQYF.

This clonotype has ten or more counts. The chain joins TRBV6-2 or TRBV6-3 to TRBJ2-1; 7 bases are shared with TRBD2. The length of the CDR3 is 16 residues. Germline CDR1 MNHEY, CDR2 SVGEGT. V dropped 2 bases and J dropped 5; count of bases not matched to a gene: 9. CDR3 coding DNA: TGTGCCAGCAGTTACCGGGGCGGGAGCCTCAACAATGAGCAGTTCTTC. It is translated as CASSYRGGSLNNEQFF.

This clonotype was observed many times. The chain employs TRBV12-3 or TRBV12-4 and TRBJ2-3; TRBD2 aligns across 11 bases. The CDR3 runs 16 residues. After removal of 5 bases from V and 3 bases from J, the junction contained 7 bases not matched to a gene. CDR3 nucleotide sequence: TGTGCCAGCAGTCCAACTAGCGGGAGTGGGACAGATACGCAGTATTTT. Translation gives CASSPTSGSGTDTQYF.

This clonotype has just a few counts. The chain is built from TRBV9 and TRBJ2-3, with 8 bases identical to TRBD2. Germline lookup yields CDR1 SGDLS and CDR2 YYNGEE. The CDR3 is 15 amino acids. Trimming at V came to 0 bases and at J to 4 bases, leaving 4 bases not matched to a gene. The CDR3 is CASSVEAGVSDTQYF. CDR3 in DNA: TGTGCCAGCAGCGTAGAAGCGGGAGTGTCAGATACGCAGTATTTT.

This clonotype was detected only a few times. The J gene is TRBJ2-1, the V gene TRBV10-3, with 12 bases fitting TRBD2. This CDR3 is 17 amino acids long. The germline CDR1 and CDR2 sequences are ENHRY and SYGVKD. After removal of 10 bases from V and 0 bases from J, the junction contained 10 bases not matched to a gene. The CDR3 nucleotides read TGTGCCACCGCGGGACTAGCGGGCTCGAGCTCCTACAATGAGCAGTTCTTC. It codes for CATAGLAGSSSYNEQFF.

In its sample, this clonotype was seen many times. The chain is built from TRBV20-1 and TRBJ2-1; D is possibly TRBD2 (6 bases). The CDR3 has 14 residues. V lost 5 bases to trimming and J lost 5 bases, with 16 bases between them. Looked up from germline, CDR1 is DFQATT and CDR2 is SNEGSKA (reference sequence). The CDR3 DNA reads TGCAGTGCTCCCCGGGAGCGAGGGGACAATGAGCAGTTCTTC. Its protein product is CSAPRERGDNEQFF.

This clonotype was counted ten times or more. This rearrangement joins TRBV5-1 to TRBJ2-1, with 10 bases that match TRBD2. Germline trimming cut 5 bases from V and 9 bases from J; bases unmatched to any gene: 8. This CDR3 is 14 amino acids long. Germline-derived CDR1 and CDR2 are SGHRS and YFSETQ. The CDR3 protein is CASRWLAGDGEQFF. The DNA of the CDR3 is TGCGCCAGCAGATGGCTAGCGGGAGACGGTGAGCAGTTCTTC.

This clonotype occurred many times. The genes are TRBV7-2 and TRBJ2-5, with D perhaps TRBD2 (7 bases). Between the trimmed V and J ends, which lost 0 bases and 4 bases, there was a span of 12 bases. The germline gives CDR1 SGHTA, CDR2 FQGNSA. The CDR3 is 15 residues long. Here the CDR3 reads CASSLAGGGRETQYF. The CDR3 DNA is TGTGCCAGCAGCTTAGCGGGAGGGGGTCGAGAGACCCAGTACTTC.

At least ten counts were recorded for this clonotype. This chain joins TRBV5-4 and TRBJ2-1, with 8 nucleotides matching TRBD2. V gave up 5 bases and J gave up 0 bases; unmatched junction bases: 4. The CDR3 is made up of 15 amino acids. CDR1 is SGHNT and CDR2 is YYREEE in the germline V gene (reference sequence). CDR3 protein: CASSRGLASYNEQFF. The CDR3, as DNA: TGTGCCAGCAGTCGTGGACTAGCCTCCTACAATGAGCAGTTCTTC.

This clonotype was seen many times. The rearrangement uses TRBV5-1 and TRBJ1-2, with D possibly TRBD1 on 5 matching bases. Deletions cut 1 base from V and 0 bases from J, with 10 bases between. The CDR3 covers 15 residues. Per the germline V gene, CDR1 is SGHRS and CDR2 is YFSETQ. CDR3 in DNA: TGCGCCAGCAGCTTGAGACAGAGTGCTAACTATGGCTACACCTTC. Its translation: CASSLRQSANYGYTF.

On this clonotype: This may come from a read error, since a much larger clone is one base off. The rearrangement uses TRBV20-1 and TRBJ2-3; a weak D match, TRBD1 (7 bases). The CDR3 runs 19 residues. The V gene's germline CDR1 is DFQATT and CDR2 SNEGSKA (reference sequence). The CDR3 DNA follows: TGCACTGCTAGAGGGGTCCGGGACAGCGGGCAATCTAGCACAGATACGCAGTATTTT. Amino acid sequence: CTARGVRDSGQSSTDTQYF.

In its sample, this clonotype was seen many times. The genes are TRBV10-3 and TRBJ2-1; D might be TRBD1 or TRBD2, each matching 5 bases. The CDR3 sequence is 14 residues long. Germline lookup yields CDR1 ENHRY and CDR2 SYGVKD. Trimming left V 3 bases short and J 3 bases short, with 9 bases between. The CDR3 loop reads CAISEGTDYNEQFF. CDR3 nucleotide sequence: TGTGCCATCAGTGAAGGGACCGACTACAATGAGCAGTTCTTC.

This clonotype came up many times. The V call is TRBV7-9, the J call TRBJ2-2; TRBD1 aligns across 9 bases. V lost 2 bases, J lost 5 bases, and 6 bases stayed unmatched. The germline V gene encodes CDR1 SEHNR and CDR2 FQNEAQ (reference sequence). The CDR3 has 16 residues. Written as DNA, the CDR3 is TGTGCCAGCAGCTTAACCCGGGACAGGGTGACCGGGGAGCTGTTTTTT. Residues: CASSLTRDRVTGELFF.

There are a few counts of this clonotype. The chain recombines TRBV5-5 with TRBJ2-7; 9 nucleotides match TRBD1. The CDR3 totals 16 residues. Germline V gives CDR1 SGHKS, CDR2 YYEKEE (reference sequence). The J segment lost 2 bases and the V segment lost 2 bases, leaving 8 bases of the junction unmatched. DNA of the CDR3: TGTGCCAGCAGCTTATCTGGGGGGACAGGGACCTACGAGCAGTACTTC. Translation gives CASSLSGGTGTYEQYF.

This clonotype was seen repeatedly, ten times or more. The chain recombines TRBV12-3 or TRBV12-4 with TRBJ2-2, with TRBD2 identical over 8 bases. This CDR3 is 16 amino acids long. The J segment lost 4 bases and the V segment lost 6 bases, leaving 10 bases of the junction unmatched. The DNA for the CDR3 is TGTGCCAGCAGAATTGGGGGCGCGGGGGGCACCGGGGAGCTGTTTTTT. The encoded protein is CASRIGGAGGTGELFF.

This clonotype was found many times. V is TRBV29-1 and J is TRBJ2-1, with D perhaps matching TRBD2 (5 bases). The germline V gene has CDR1 SQVTM and CDR2 ANQGSEA. This CDR3 spans 14 amino acids. Trimming pared 6 bases from V and 9 bases from J, leaving 21 bases between. CDR3 DNA: TGCAGCGTAGATCGTCAGAGAGGGCTCACTGAGCAGTTCTTC. Translation: CSVDRQRGLTEQFF.

This clonotype came up many times. This chain uses TRBV20-1 with TRBJ1-1; the match to TRBD1 covers 8 bases. The CDR3 sequence is 14 residues long. Per the germline V gene, CDR1 is DFQATT and CDR2 is SNEGSKA (reference sequence). With V trimmed by 0 bases and J by 6 bases, 6 bases remained unmatched. The CDR3 nucleotides are TGCAGTGCTAGAGACAGGGGGCGCCCAGCTGAAGCTTTCTTT. It is translated as CSARDRGRPAEAFF.

This clonotype was recorded a few times. V and J are TRBV7-9 and TRBJ2-5; 10 nucleotides match TRBD2. The CDR3 consists of 14 residues. Germline trimming cut 5 bases from V and 7 bases from J; bases unmatched to any gene: 7. Germline V gives CDR1 SEHNR, CDR2 FQNEAQ (reference sequence). The CDR3 DNA is TGTGCCAGCAGCCTGGGGACTAGCGTGAGGACCCAGTACTTC. Its translation: CASSLGTSVRTQYF.

This clonotype was picked up a small number of times. This chain links TRBV7-2 with TRBJ2-7, with TRBD2 matching 14 bases. The CDR3 covers 17 residues. The V and J ends lost 5 bases and 6 bases, in that order; junction bases with no gene match: 12. Germline-derived CDR1 and CDR2 are SGHTA and FQGNSA. Here the CDR3 DNA reads TGTGCCAGCAGCCCGGGACTAGCGGGAGCCCGCGGGGGCGAGCAGTACTTC. It specifies CASSPGLAGARGGEQYF.

This clonotype came up many times. The rearrangement joins TRBV5-1 to TRBJ2-1, with D perhaps TRBD1 (5 bases). The V end lost 0 bases, the J end lost 2 bases, and 9 bases lay between the germline ends. CDR1 SGHRS and CDR2 YFSETQ come from the germline V gene. CDR3 length: 15 amino acids. The CDR3 bases are TGCGCCAGCAGCTTGGACCAGGGTCCCTACAATGAGCAGTTCTTC. This gives the protein CASSLDQGPYNEQFF.

This clonotype was observed at least ten times. The V call is TRBV29-1, the J call TRBJ2-7; unclear D gene. The CDR3 consists of 8 residues. Germline-derived CDR1 and CDR2 are SQVTM and ANQGSEA. With 7 bases removed from V and 5 bases from J, the gap between germline ends came to 3 bases. CDR3 sequence reads: CSADEQYF. The CDR3 nucleotides read TGCAGCGCTGACGAGCAGTACTTC.

This clonotype was detected a few times. The V gene is TRBV5-1, the J gene TRBJ2-7; TRBD1 matches at 7 bases. Germline lookup yields CDR1 SGHRS and CDR2 YFSETQ. The trim removed 1 base at V and 1 base at J, leaving 11 bases unmatched. The length of the CDR3 is 17 residues. CDR3 loop: CASSLTQGTAISYEQYF. CDR3 nucleotide sequence: TGCGCCAGCAGCTTGACACAGGGGACAGCCATATCCTACGAGCAGTACTTC.

V gene TRBV19 combines with J gene TRBJ2-5; 14 bases map to TRBD2. Germline-derived CDR1 and CDR2 are LNHDA and SQIVND (reference sequence). The V segment lost 1 base and the J segment 4 bases; nucleotides outside the gene matches: 2. CDR3 length equals 16 residues. This CDR3 reads CASSIGGTSGRETQYF. In DNA form, the CDR3 reads TGTGCCAGTAGTATAGGGGGGACTAGCGGGAGAGAGACCCAGTACTTC.

This clonotype was observed at least ten times. The genes are TRBV27 and TRBJ2-2, with 8 positions matching TRBD1. Germline CDR1 and CDR2: MNHEY and SMNVEV (reference sequence). The CDR3 extends over 16 amino acids. Trimming at V came to 7 bases and at J to 4 bases, leaving 11 bases not matched to a gene. The CDR3 region has the DNA TGTGCCAGCAATCCGACCGACAGGGGATTCACCGGGGAGCTGTTTTTT. Its translation: CASNPTDRGFTGELFF.

This clonotype has at least ten counts. The rearrangement joins TRBV6-5 to TRBJ2-4, with 8 bases aligning to TRBD1. V lost 2 bases to trimming and J lost 9 bases; unmatched junction nucleotides: 9. In germline, CDR1 is MNHEY, CDR2 SVGAGI. The CDR3 runs to 15 residues. CDR3: CASSYQGALDGIQYF. Written as DNA, the CDR3 is TGTGCCAGCAGTTACCAGGGGGCGCTTGACGGCATTCAGTACTTC.

This clonotype was detected many times. This chain uses TRBV12-3 or TRBV12-4 with TRBJ1-4, with a tentative D call TRBD1 (5 bases). The CDR3 consists of 14 residues. V lost 6 bases, J lost 3 bases, and 11 bases lay in between. This CDR3 is CASSPWGANEKLFF. In DNA, the CDR3 is TGTGCCAGCAGCCCTTGGGGGGCTAATGAAAAACTGTTTTTT.

A few counts support this clonotype. The V call is TRBV20-1, the J call TRBJ1-5, with 10 bases that match TRBD1. The germline gives CDR1 DFQATT, CDR2 SNEGSKA (reference sequence). Trimming took 5 bases from V and 6 from J; bases not matched to a gene: 13. The CDR3 covers 16 residues. In DNA, the CDR3 is TGCAGTGCTCCCCGAGGCGGGACAGGGGATATTCAGCCCCAGCATTTT. It encodes CSAPRGGTGDIQPQHF.

This sequence joins TRBV7-8 and TRBJ1-5; 9 bases are shared with TRBD1. J gave up 4 bases and V 1 base, and 5 bases lay outside the gene matches. Per the germline V gene, CDR1 is SGHVS and CDR2 is FQNEAQ. The CDR3 runs to 16 residues. The CDR3 spells CASSLEGTGLNQPQHF. Here the CDR3 DNA reads TGTGCCAGCAGCTTAGAAGGGACAGGGCTTAATCAGCCCCAGCATTTT.

This clonotype was found many times. At one end, the junction sequence differs from germline, possibly due to a read error. V and J are TRBV6-2 or TRBV6-3 and TRBJ2-1, with 10 bases identical to TRBD2. Germline V lookup: CDR1 MNHEY, CDR2 SVGEGT. The CDR3 contains 12 residues. CDR3 residues: CASRPLAGEAIF. Here the CDR3 DNA reads TGTGCCAGCAGACCCCTAGCGGGAGAGGCGATCTTC.